This TCR beta chain was identified in a study of chronic HIV infection and antiretroviral therapy. TCRdb re-called the 5' RACE reads with MiXCR, one entry per CDR3 protein. The sample has tens of thousands of distinct CDR3 sequences, about 8.1% seen once; the top ten hold 2.9%. This clonotype was recorded at least ten times. V shed 4 bases and J shed 1 base, with 7 bases lying between them. Germline V CDR1 and CDR2: KGHDR, SFDVKD. This CDR3 comprises 14 residues. The origin of this receptor is an adult who had HIV and had not received antiretroviral therapy, or was an uninfected healthy control (not recorded which). The V call is TRBV24-1, the J call TRBJ2-1; D ambiguous. The sequenced material came from peripheral blood. CDR3 amino acids: CATSESGSYNEQFF. The CDR3 DNA sequence: TGTGCCACCAGTGAGTCCGGATCCTACAATGAGCAGTTCTTC.